This TCR beta chain derives from a study of CD8 T cells in Susac syndrome. Points from the study as a whole: Acknowledgment was made by the study that its TCR sequencing and HLA analysis involved a relatively small number of individuals.

Reverse transcription of roughly 0.5 to 1 ug RNA was performed with random hexamers. Amplification of TCR beta CDR3 was carried out by immunoSEQ multiplex PCR, which covered 54 Vbeta and 13 Jbeta segments. MiXCR was run by TCRdb on the immunoSEQ multiplex PCR reads, yielding one entry per CDR3 protein. The data contain a few hundred thousand distinct CDR3 sequences, roughly 90% of them singletons. This clonotype was seen a handful of times. The antigen is unknown. CD8+ and CD4+ T cells circulating in blood were sequenced for TCR beta. While CD8+ and CD4+ T cells were isolated negatively, TEMRA cells were enriched by FACS. V was trimmed by 5 bases and J by 5 bases, leaving 16 bases between them. Germline V gene lookup returns CDR1 MNHNS and CDR2 SASEGT. The CDR3 covers 14 residues.

Sequencing was done on a sample of CD8+ T cells from PBMCs. This TCR came from a human donor with multiple sclerosis. The J gene is TRBJ2-7, the V gene TRBV6-1; D call uncertain. CDR3 in DNA: TGTGCCAGCAGTTCCGTCCGGACGGACCACGAGCAGTACTTC. Its translation is CASSSVRTDHEQYF.